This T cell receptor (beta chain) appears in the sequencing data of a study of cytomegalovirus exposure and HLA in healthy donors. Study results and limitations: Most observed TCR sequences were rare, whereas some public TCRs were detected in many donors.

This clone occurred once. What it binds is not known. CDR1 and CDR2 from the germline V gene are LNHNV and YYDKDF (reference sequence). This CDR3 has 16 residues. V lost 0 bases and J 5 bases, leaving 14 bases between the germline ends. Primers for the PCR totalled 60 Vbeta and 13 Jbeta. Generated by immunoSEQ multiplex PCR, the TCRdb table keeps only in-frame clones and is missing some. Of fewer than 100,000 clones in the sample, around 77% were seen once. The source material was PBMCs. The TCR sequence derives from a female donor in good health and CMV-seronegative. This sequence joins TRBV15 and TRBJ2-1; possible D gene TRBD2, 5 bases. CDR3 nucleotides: TGTGCCACCAGCAGAGATCGCGGGCCTGGTAACAATGAGCAGTTCTTC. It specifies CATSRDRGPGNNEQFF.